This T cell receptor (beta chain) was profiled in a study of blood T cell repertoires in COVID-19. TCRdb's table, derived via immunoSEQ multiplex PCR, lists solely in-frame clones and lacks some. The table lists about 200,000 clones, more than 70% of them singletons. This clone showed up just once. Germline V lookup: CDR1 MGHRA, CDR2 YSYEKL. The CDR3 runs to 18 residues. Losses at the gene ends were 1 base for V and 9 bases for J; bases not matched to a gene: 17. The chain has TRBV4-1 and TRBJ1-4; 7 nucleotides align to TRBD1. The receptor was derived from a man aged 35-49 years with acute COVID-19. Sequenced material: PBMCs or T cells enriched from blood (not recorded which). The CDR3 sequence is CASSQGLPRETGRKKLFF. The CDR3 DNA reads TGCGCCAGCAGCCAAGGGTTACCCCGAGAGACAGGGAGGAAAAAACTGTTTTTT.